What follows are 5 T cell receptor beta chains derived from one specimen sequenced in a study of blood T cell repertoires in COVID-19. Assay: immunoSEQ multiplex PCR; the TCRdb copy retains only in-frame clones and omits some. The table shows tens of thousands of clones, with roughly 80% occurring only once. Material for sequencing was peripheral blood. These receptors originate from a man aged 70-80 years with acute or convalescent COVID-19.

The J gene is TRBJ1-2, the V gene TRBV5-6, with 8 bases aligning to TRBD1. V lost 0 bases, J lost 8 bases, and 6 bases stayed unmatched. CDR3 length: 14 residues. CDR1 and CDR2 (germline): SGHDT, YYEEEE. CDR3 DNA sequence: TGTGCCAGCAGCTTGGTCCAGGGGGCGCTGGGCTACACCTTC. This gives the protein CASSLVQGALGYTF.

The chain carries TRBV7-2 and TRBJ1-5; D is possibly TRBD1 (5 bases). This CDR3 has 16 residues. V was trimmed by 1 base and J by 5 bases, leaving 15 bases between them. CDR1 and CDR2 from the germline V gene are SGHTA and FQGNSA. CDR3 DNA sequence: TGTGCCAGCAGCTTAGTGGGGGGAGATCCTTATCAGCCCCAGCATTTT. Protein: CASSLVGGDPYQPQHF.

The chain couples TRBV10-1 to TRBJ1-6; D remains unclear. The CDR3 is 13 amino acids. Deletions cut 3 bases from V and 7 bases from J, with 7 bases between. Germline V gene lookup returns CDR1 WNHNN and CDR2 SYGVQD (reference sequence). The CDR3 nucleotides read TGCGCCAGCAGTGACAGGATAAATTCACCCCTCCACTTT. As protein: CASSDRINSPLHF.

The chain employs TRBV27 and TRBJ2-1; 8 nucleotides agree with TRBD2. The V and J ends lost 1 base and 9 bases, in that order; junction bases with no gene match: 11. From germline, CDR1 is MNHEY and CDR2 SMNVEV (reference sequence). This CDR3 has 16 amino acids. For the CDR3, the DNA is TGTGCCAGCAGTTTATTTCCGGGGGGGCCGGGTGGTGAGCAGTTCTTC. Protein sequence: CASSLFPGGPGGEQFF.

CDR3 loop: CASSQGGAHGYTF. The CDR3 DNA reads TGTGCCAGCAGCCAGGGGGGAGCGCATGGCTACACCTTC. V is TRBV3-1 (or the pseudogene TRBV3-2) and J is TRBJ1-2, with D tentatively TRBD1 (5 bases). V was cut by 3 bases and J by 6 bases, with 11 bases left in between. This CDR3 is 13 amino acids long. In germline, CDR1 is LGHDT, CDR2 YNNKEL (reference sequence).